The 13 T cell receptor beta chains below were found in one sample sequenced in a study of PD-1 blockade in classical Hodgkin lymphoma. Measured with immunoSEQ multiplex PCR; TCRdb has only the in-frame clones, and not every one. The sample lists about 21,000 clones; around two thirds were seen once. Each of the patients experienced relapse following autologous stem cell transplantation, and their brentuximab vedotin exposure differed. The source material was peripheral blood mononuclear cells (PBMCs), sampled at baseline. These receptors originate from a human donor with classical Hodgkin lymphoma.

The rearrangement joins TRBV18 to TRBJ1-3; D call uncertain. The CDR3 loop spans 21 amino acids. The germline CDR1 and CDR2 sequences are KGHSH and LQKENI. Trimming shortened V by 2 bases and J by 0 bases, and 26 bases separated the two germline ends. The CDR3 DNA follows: TGTGCCAGCTCACCATATGACGTTTCCGGCGGGGTGCTGAACTCTGGAAACACCATATATTTT. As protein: CASSPYDVSGGVLNSGNTIYF.

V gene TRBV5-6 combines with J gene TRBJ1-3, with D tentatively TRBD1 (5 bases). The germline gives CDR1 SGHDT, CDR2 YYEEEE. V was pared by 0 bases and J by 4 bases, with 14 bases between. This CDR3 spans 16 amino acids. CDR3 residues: CASSLVPGGLGNTIYF. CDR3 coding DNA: TGTGCCAGCAGCTTGGTCCCCGGGGGACTCGGAAACACCATATATTTT.

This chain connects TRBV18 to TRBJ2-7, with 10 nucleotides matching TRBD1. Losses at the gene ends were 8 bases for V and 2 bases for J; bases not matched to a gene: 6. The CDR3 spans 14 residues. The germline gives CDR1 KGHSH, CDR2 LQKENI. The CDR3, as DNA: TGTGCCAGCGCCGGAGACAGGGGGCCCTACGAGCAGTACTTC. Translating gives CASAGDRGPYEQYF.

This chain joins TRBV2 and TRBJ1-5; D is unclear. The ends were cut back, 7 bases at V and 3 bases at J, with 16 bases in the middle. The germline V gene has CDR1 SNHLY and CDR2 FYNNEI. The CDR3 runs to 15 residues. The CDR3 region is CASTKETLDNQPQHF. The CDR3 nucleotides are TGTGCCAGCACCAAGGAGACATTAGACAATCAGCCCCAGCATTTT.

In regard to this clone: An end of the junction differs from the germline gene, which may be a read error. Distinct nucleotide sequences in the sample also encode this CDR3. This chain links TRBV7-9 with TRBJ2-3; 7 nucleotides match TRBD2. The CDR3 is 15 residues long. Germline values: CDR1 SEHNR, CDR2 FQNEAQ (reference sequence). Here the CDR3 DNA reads TGTGCCAGCAGCCTAGCCGCGGGGGGCACAGATACGCAGTATTTT. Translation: CASSLAAGGTDTQYF. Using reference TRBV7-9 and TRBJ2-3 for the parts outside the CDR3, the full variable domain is DTGVSQNPRHKITKRGQNVTFRCDPISEHNRLYWYRQTLGQGPEFLTYFQNEAQLEKSRLLSDRFSAERPKGSFSTLEIQRTEQGDSAMYLCASSLAAGGTDTQYFGPGTRLTVL.

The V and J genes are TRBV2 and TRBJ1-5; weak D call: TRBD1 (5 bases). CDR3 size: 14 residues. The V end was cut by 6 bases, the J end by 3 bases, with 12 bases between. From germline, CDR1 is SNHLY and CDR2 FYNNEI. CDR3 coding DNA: TGTGCCAGCAGCTTCGACAGAATCAATCAGCCCCAGCATTTT. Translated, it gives CASSFDRINQPQHF.

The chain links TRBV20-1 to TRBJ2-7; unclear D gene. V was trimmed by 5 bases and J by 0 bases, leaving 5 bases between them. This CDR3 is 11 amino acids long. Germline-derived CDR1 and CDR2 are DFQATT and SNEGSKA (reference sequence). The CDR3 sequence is CSARPSYEQYF. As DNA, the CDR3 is TGCAGTGCTCGACCCTCCTACGAGCAGTACTTC.

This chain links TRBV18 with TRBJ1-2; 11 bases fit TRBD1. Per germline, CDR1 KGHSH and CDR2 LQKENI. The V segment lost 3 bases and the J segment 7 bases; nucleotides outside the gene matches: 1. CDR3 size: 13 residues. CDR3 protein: CASSPGQGGGYTF. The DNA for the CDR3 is TGTGCCAGCTCACCGGGACAGGGGGGTGGCTACACCTTC.

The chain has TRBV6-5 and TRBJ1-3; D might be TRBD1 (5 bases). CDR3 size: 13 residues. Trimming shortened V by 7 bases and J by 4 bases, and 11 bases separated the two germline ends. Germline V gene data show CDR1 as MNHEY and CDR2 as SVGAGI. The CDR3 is CASKGTIGNTIYF. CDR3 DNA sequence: TGTGCCAGCAAGGGGACGATCGGAAACACCATATATTTT.

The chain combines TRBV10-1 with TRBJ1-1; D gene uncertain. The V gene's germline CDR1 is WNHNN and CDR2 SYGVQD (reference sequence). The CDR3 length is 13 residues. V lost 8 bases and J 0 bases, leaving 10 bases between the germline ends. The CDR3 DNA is TGCGCCAGCCGTGTCAACATGAACACTGAAGCTTTCTTT. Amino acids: CASRVNMNTEAFF.

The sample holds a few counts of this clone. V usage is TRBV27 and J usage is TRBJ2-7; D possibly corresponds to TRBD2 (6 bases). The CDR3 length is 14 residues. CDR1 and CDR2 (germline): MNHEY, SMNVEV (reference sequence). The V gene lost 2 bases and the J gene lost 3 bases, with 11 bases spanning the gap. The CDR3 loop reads CASSLGGVRYEQYF. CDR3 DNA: TGTGCCAGCAGTTTAGGAGGGGTTCGCTACGAGCAGTACTTC.

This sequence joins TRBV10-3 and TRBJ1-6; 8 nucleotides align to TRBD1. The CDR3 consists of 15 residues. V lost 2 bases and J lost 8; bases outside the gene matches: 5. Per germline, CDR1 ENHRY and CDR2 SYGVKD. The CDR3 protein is CAISESGQGYSPLHF. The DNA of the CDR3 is TGTGCCATCAGTGAGAGCGGACAGGGATATTCACCCCTCCACTTT.

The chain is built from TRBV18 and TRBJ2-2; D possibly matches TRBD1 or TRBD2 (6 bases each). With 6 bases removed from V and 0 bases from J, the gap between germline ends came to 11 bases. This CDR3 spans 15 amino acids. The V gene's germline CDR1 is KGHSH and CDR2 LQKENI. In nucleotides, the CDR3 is TGTGCCAGCTCCCGCGGGACACCGAACACCGGGGAGCTGTTTTTT. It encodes CASSRGTPNTGELFF.